These 8 T cell receptor beta chains were sequenced from one sample in a study of a mutant IDH1 vaccine in newly diagnosed glioma. Specified time point: baseline, week 1 (first vaccination visit). As for treatment: pre-vaccination baseline after standard-of-care therapy. Assay: immunoSEQ multiplex PCR; the TCRdb copy retains only in-frame clones and omits some. The sample has more than 50,000 clones; just over 85% are singletons. Specimen: PBMCs, collected from a glioma patient treated with radiotherapy, temozolomide or both. The source of these receptors is a man younger than 45 with glioma.

V and J are TRBV11-2 and TRBJ2-7; D not certain. Deletions cut 3 bases from V and 3 bases from J, with 3 bases between. Germline CDR1 reads SGHAT; CDR2 reads FQNNGV. CDR3 length: 11 residues. The DNA of the CDR3 is TGTGCCAGCAGCTTGATCTACGAGCAGTACTTC. Amino acid sequence: CASSLIYEQYF.

The chain links TRBV19 to TRBJ1-1, with TRBD1 as a possible D gene (6 bases). The CDR3 loop spans 15 amino acids. Looked up from germline, CDR1 is LNHDA and CDR2 is SQIVND (reference sequence). The V end lost 11 bases, the J end lost 0 bases, and 19 bases lay between the germline ends. CDR3 sequence: CACEGEGGMNTEAFF. The DNA for the CDR3 is TGTGCCTGCGAGGGGGAGGGGGGGATGAACACTGAAGCTTTCTTT. Looking up the rest from reference TRBV19 and TRBJ1-1 gives the full variable domain: DGGITQSPKYLFRKEGQNVTLSCEQNLNHDAMYWYRQDPGQGLRLIYYSQIVNDFQKGDIAEGYSVSREKKESFPLTVTSAQKNPTAFYLCACEGEGGMNTEAFFGQGTRLTVV.

V usage is TRBV14 and J usage is TRBJ2-3, with D perhaps matching TRBD1 (6 bases). V gave up 4 bases and J gave up 2 bases, with 28 bases separating them. This CDR3 has 20 residues. Per the germline V gene, CDR1 is SGHDN and CDR2 is FVKESK. As DNA, the CDR3 is TGTGCCAGCAGCCCTCCTCCGTGGGGGCCACGCATGGGACACACAGATACGCAGTATTTT. Protein sequence: CASSPPPWGPRMGHTDTQYF.

The gene calls are TRBV2 and TRBJ1-5; perhaps TRBD1 as D (6 bases). The CDR3 has 16 amino acids. In germline, CDR1 is SNHLY, CDR2 FYNNEI. Trimming stripped 5 bases from V and 4 bases from J, with 18 bases between. CDR3: CASSKDSGAKNQPQHF. CDR3 DNA sequence: TGTGCCAGCAGTAAGGACTCGGGGGCGAAGAATCAGCCCCAGCATTTT.

The V gene is TRBV30, the J gene TRBJ1-4; D gene ambiguous. This CDR3 region has 13 residues. Per the germline V gene, CDR1 is GTSNPN and CDR2 is SVGIG (reference sequence). V lost 2 bases and J 8 bases, leaving 12 bases between the germline ends. This CDR3 reads CAWSPSPPEKLFF. The CDR3 nucleotides are TGTGCCTGGAGTCCCAGCCCCCCGGAAAAACTGTTTTTT.

The V gene is TRBV7-2, the J gene TRBJ1-2; D gene ambiguous. Per germline, CDR1 SGHTA and CDR2 FQGNSA. The CDR3 length is 14 residues. Trimming shortened V by 2 bases and J by 5 bases, and 12 bases separated the two germline ends. DNA for the CDR3: TGTGCCAGCAGCTTAAATCTAGGAGGTTATGGCTACACCTTC. As protein: CASSLNLGGYGYTF.

This clone showed up just once. J is TRBJ2-2 and V is TRBV7-9; unclear D gene. CDR1 and CDR2 (germline): SEHNR, FQNEAQ (reference sequence). The CDR3 loop spans 12 amino acids. The V end lost 2 bases, the J end lost 6 bases, and 4 bases lay between the germline ends. CDR3 nucleotides: TGTGCCAGCAGCTTACGGGCCGGGGAGCTGTTTTTT. Translating it yields CASSLRAGELFF.

The rearrangement links TRBV28 to TRBJ1-5; maybe TRBD1 (5 bases). V was shortened by 7 bases and J by 6 bases, with 19 bases between the two germline ends. Germline lookup yields CDR1 MDHEN and CDR2 SYDVKM. The CDR3 totals 15 residues. The CDR3 bases are TGTGCCAGCAAGGGGTTGTTAGTGGGGGGTCAGCCCCAGCATTTT. It is translated as CASKGLLVGGQPQHF.